The next 9 T cell receptor beta chains were all read from a single sample in a study of blood T cells in healthy people across ages (dated by TCRdb to between 2014 and 2017). The library was made by 5' RACE. Sequencing relied on an Illumina HiSeq 2500. The second PCR ran for about 6 to 11 cycles and used a J-beta primer mix along with a sample-barcoded 5' primer. TCRdb's own reprocessing of the public reads used fastp at Q25 and MiXCR and kept productive beta chains. Here each entry gathers all rows of one CDR3 protein and keeps the most common genes and DNA. This sample is represented by 600,000 to 850,000 distinct CDR3 sequences; just under 25% of them were singletons. Roughly 9% of the sample is taken by the ten largest. These data were also filed under a second study, of T cells of mothers and their children.

Sequenced: blood. These receptors all come from a boy aged 5-17 years in good health.

The chain is built from TRBV21-1 and TRBJ2-7. TRBV21-1 is given as a pseudogene. The length of the CDR3 is 16 residues. Written as DNA, the CDR3 is TGTGCCAGCAGCAAAGGAGAGCAGCTCACAACCTACGAGCAGTACTTC. Translated: CASSKGEQLTTYEQYF.

The chain combines TRBV2 with TRBJ2-1; 12 bases line up with TRBD2. The CDR3 is 14 amino acids. V shed 11 bases, J shed 4 bases, and the junction held 6 bases outside the gene matches. The germline CDR1 and CDR2 sequences are SNHLY and FYNNEI. The CDR3 region has the DNA TGTGCCGGAAGGACTAGCGGGACGTACAATGAGCAGTTCTTC. Translating gives CAGRTSGTYNEQFF.

The CDR3 DNA sequence: TGTGCCAGCAGGAGCGGGCAGGGCAATGAGCAGTTCTTC. This gives the protein CASRSGQGNEQFF. The genes are TRBV7-6 and TRBJ2-1; D might be TRBD2 (6 bases). Between the trimmed V and J ends, which lost 6 bases and 6 bases, there was a span of 12 bases. This CDR3 has 13 amino acids. CDR1 and CDR2 (germline): SGHVS, FNYEAQ.

J is TRBJ2-1 and V is TRBV6-6; D not certain. The DNA matches TRBJ2-5 better at its end, which makes the J call doubtful. CDR3 length: 13 amino acids. CDR1 and CDR2 (germline): MNHNY, SVGAGI (reference sequence). CDR3 sequence: CASSSPRAETQYF. The CDR3, as DNA: TGTGCCAGCTCCTCCCCCCGAGCGGAGACCCAGTACTTC.

This clonotype occurred a few times. The chain combines TRBV7-9 with TRBJ1-1, with D hard to call. Per the germline V gene, CDR1 is SEHNR and CDR2 is FQNEAQ (reference sequence). The CDR3 covers 16 residues. V lost 1 base, J lost 0 bases, and 12 bases lay in between. CDR3 protein: CASSLDSAEVNTEAFF. CDR3 in DNA: TGTGCCAGCAGCTTAGATTCGGCAGAAGTGAACACTGAAGCTTTCTTT.

The gene calls are TRBV4-3 and TRBJ2-5; D is possibly TRBD2 (6 bases). With the DNA end fitting TRBJ2-7 better, the J assignment may be wrong. The CDR3 spans 15 residues. Germline values: CDR1 LGHNA, CDR2 YSLEER. CDR3 residues: CASSQDGVGGYEQYF. In DNA form, the CDR3 reads TGCGCCAGCAGCCAAGACGGGGTCGGGGGCTACGAGCAGTACTTC.

J is TRBJ2-1 and V is TRBV20-1; D possibly corresponds to TRBD1 (6 bases). Germline CDR1 and CDR2: DFQATT and SNEGSKA (reference sequence). The CDR3 loop spans 14 amino acids. V gave up 1 base and J gave up 6 bases, with 13 bases separating them. CDR3 in DNA: TGCAGTGCTAGAGGGGGGCTAGGAGTCAATGAGCAGTTCTTC. It codes for CSARGGLGVNEQFF.

This clonotype has a handful of counts. The rearrangement joins TRBV29-1 to TRBJ2-5, with 13 bases matching TRBD2. The DNA end is more similar to TRBJ2-7, so the J call may be wrong. CDR1 is SQVTM and CDR2 is ANQGSEA in the germline V gene. This CDR3 contains 15 residues. Here the CDR3 reads CSVVGLAGHSYEQYF. CDR3 DNA: TGCAGCGTCGTGGGACTAGCGGGGCATTCCTACGAGCAGTACTTC.

The V gene is TRBV9, the J gene TRBJ2-6; no clear D. This CDR3 contains 15 residues. CDR1 is SGDLS and CDR2 is YYNGEE in the germline V gene. V was pared by 2 bases and J by 3 bases, with 9 bases between. The CDR3 coding sequence is TGTGCCAGCAGCGTTTCCGGGCGTGGGGCCAACGTCCTGACTTTC. It encodes CASSVSGRGANVLTF.